This TCR beta chain was retrieved from a study of shared clonotypes between healthy human individuals. Findings and caveats of the study: The low donor count limited represented genetic and exposure-history diversity. Clonotypes that were shared across a few donors made up around 5% of naive CD4 clonotypes.

Turning to this clone: What it binds is not known.

The assay ran at deep level. The method was immunoSEQ multiplex PCR; TCRdb's version includes in-frame clones alone and lacks a portion of them. In the table there are about 2.2 million clones, around 93% of which are singletons. The CDR3 totals 15 residues. Trimming removed 6 bases from V and 3 bases from J, with 14 bases in between. Germline lookup yields CDR1 MDHEN and CDR2 SYDVKM. Naive CD8 cells comprised CD45RO-negative, CCR7-positively selected cells, excluding terminally differentiated effector memory CD45RA+ cells. The chain employs TRBV28 and TRBJ2-2; the D gene is possibly TRBD2 (6 bases). The specimen sequenced was naive CD8+ T cells from PBMCs. The sequence came from a man between 18 and 29 years old in good health. Some clones in this sample may be carry-over from other donors' samples. For the CDR3, the DNA is TGTGCCAGCAGCCCACTAGCTTACGACACCGGGGAGCTGTTTTTT. Protein: CASSPLAYDTGELFF.